This entry lists 20 T cell receptor beta chains sequenced from one sample in a study of control samples from healthy donors and cancer patients. The assay was immunoSEQ multiplex PCR, and TCRdb's table has in-frame clones only and misses some. Found here are more than 100,000 clones, around 89% of them singletons; the top ten hold over 15%. Material for sequencing was PBMCs. These TCRs come from a man aged 60-69 years with lung cancer.

The chain uses TRBV2 and TRBJ1-5; perhaps TRBD1 as D (5 bases). V was clipped by 3 bases and J by 3 bases, with 6 bases between them. This CDR3 has 13 amino acids. Germline V gene sequence: CDR1 SNHLY, CDR2 FYNNEI. The chain's CDR3 is CASSEGPNQPQHF. The DNA for the CDR3 is TGTGCCAGCAGTGAGGGACCCAATCAGCCCCAGCATTTT.

The rearrangement uses TRBV18 and TRBJ2-3, with 7 bases lining up with TRBD1. The CDR3 runs to 15 residues. Germline V gene data show CDR1 as KGHSH and CDR2 as LQKENI. The V gene end was trimmed by 4 bases and the J gene end by 9 bases; junction bases not matched to a gene: 13. CDR3 bases: TGTGCCAGCTCACTCCCCGGGACAGTCGATAGGACGCAGTATTTT. It specifies CASSLPGTVDRTQYF.

The J gene is TRBJ1-5, the V gene TRBV2, with a weak D call TRBD1 (6 bases). The CDR3 has 14 residues. Germline V gene lookup returns CDR1 SNHLY and CDR2 FYNNEI. Trimming cost V 9 bases and J 0 bases, with 12 bases left between them. CDR3 nucleotides: TGTGCCAGATCGGACAGATATAGCAATCAGCCCCAGCATTTT. Translated, it gives CARSDRYSNQPQHF. Complete variable domain (other parts from reference TRBV2 and TRBJ1-5): EPEVTQTPSHQVTQMGQEVILRCVPISNHLYFYWYRQILGQKVEFLVSFYNNEISEKSEIFDDQFSVERPDGSNFTLKIRSTKLEDSAMYFCARSDRYSNQPQHFGDGTRLSIL.

This sequence joins TRBV5-1 and TRBJ2-7; 9 nucleotides align to TRBD1. V dropped 3 bases and J dropped 6; count of bases not matched to a gene: 7. Germline CDR1 SGHRS, CDR2 YFSETQ. CDR3 size: 14 residues. The CDR3 region is CASSSGTGNSEQYV. CDR3 DNA sequence: TGCGCCAGCAGCTCCGGGACAGGGAATTCCGAGCAGTACGTC.

The rearrangement links TRBV5-8 to TRBJ1-6, with 10 bases that match TRBD1. Germline CDR1 is SGHTS and CDR2 is YDEGEE. V lost 3 bases to trimming and J lost 8 bases; unmatched junction nucleotides: 5. The CDR3 runs to 15 residues. The CDR3 sequence is CASSWRGTGDSPLHF. The CDR3 DNA reads TGTGCCAGCAGCTGGAGAGGGACAGGGGATTCACCCCTCCACTTT.

The rearrangement links TRBV10-3 to TRBJ2-1; TRBD1 matches 8 bases. Germline V gene data show CDR1 as ENHRY and CDR2 as SYGVKD. Trimming cost V 6 bases and J 8 bases; bases outside gene matches: 15. This CDR3 has 16 amino acids. CDR3 sequence reads: CAISDYPRDRRYEQFF. CDR3 in DNA: TGTGCCATCAGCGATTACCCCCGGGACAGGCGATATGAGCAGTTCTTC.

The gene calls are TRBV7-2 and TRBJ2-1; 7 bases line up with TRBD2. The CDR3 is 14 amino acids. Unmatched junction bases numbered 6, after V lost 0 bases and J lost 10 bases. Germline CDR1 is SGHTA and CDR2 is FQGNSA. The chain's CDR3 is CASSLALAAKEQFF. The CDR3, as DNA: TGTGCCAGCAGCTTAGCGCTAGCGGCTAAAGAGCAGTTCTTC. Full variable domain (remainder filled in from reference TRBV7-2 and TRBJ2-1): GAGVSQSPSNKVTEKGKDVELRCDPISGHTALYWYRQSLGQGLEFLIYFQGNSAPDKSGLPSDRFSAERTGGSVSTLTIQRTQQEDSAVYLCASSLALAAKEQFFGPGTRLTVL.

The gene calls are TRBV6-1 and TRBJ1-6; D gene ambiguous. Trimming took 1 base from V and 0 from J, leaving 7 bases between them. Germline CDR1 is MNHNS and CDR2 is SASEGT. The CDR3 has 16 residues. The CDR3 protein is CASSEVHGSYNSPLHF. As DNA, the CDR3 is TGTGCCAGCAGTGAAGTACATGGCTCCTATAATTCACCCCTCCACTTT.

The chain combines TRBV5-1 with TRBJ1-4; D unclear. Trimming shortened V by 2 bases and J by 0 bases, and 8 bases separated the two germline ends. Per the germline V gene, CDR1 is SGHRS and CDR2 is YFSETQ. This CDR3 contains 15 residues. CDR3 residues: CASSLNPATNEKLFF. CDR3 in DNA: TGCGCCAGCAGCTTAAATCCCGCAACTAATGAAAAACTGTTTTTT.

This clone was seen once. The rearrangement links TRBV6-5 to TRBJ1-2; TRBD1 is a possible D gene (5 bases). The V end lost 5 bases, the J end lost 4 bases, and 11 bases lay between the germline ends. Germline CDR1 reads MNHEY; CDR2 reads SVGAGI. The CDR3 has 13 amino acids. CDR3 in amino acids: CASSRPGTYGYTF. DNA for the CDR3: TGTGCCAGCAGTCGCCCAGGGACCTATGGCTACACCTTC.

The rearrangement links TRBV9 to TRBJ2-3, with 12 bases lining up with TRBD1. After removal of 3 bases from V and 5 bases from J, the junction contained 4 bases not matched to a gene. Germline V gene data show CDR1 as SGDLS and CDR2 as YYNGEE. This CDR3 comprises 15 residues. The CDR3 region has the DNA TGTGCCAGCAGCGCCCGGGACAGGGGGCTAGATACGCAGTATTTT. Encoded protein: CASSARDRGLDTQYF.

The gene calls are TRBV5-5 and TRBJ2-7; tentative D call: TRBD1 (5 bases). CDR1 SGHKS and CDR2 YYEKEE come from the germline V gene (reference sequence). Trimming took off 0 bases at V and 9 bases at J, with 13 bases between the two ends. CDR3 length: 13 residues. CDR3 coding DNA: TGTGCCAGCAGCTTGGAAAGGGGCAGGCGGCAGTACTTC. It yields the protein CASSLERGRRQYF.

This rearrangement joins TRBV2 to TRBJ1-5; 7 nucleotides line up with TRBD1. The CDR3 totals 13 residues. V gave up 11 bases and J gave up 2 bases; unmatched junction bases: 6. The germline CDR1 and CDR2 sequences are SNHLY and FYNNEI. The CDR3 here is CAVDREGNQPQHF. The CDR3 DNA reads TGTGCCGTTGACAGGGAGGGCAATCAGCCCCAGCATTTT.

This clone showed up just once. The chain carries TRBV24-1 and TRBJ1-2, with TRBD1 identical over 9 bases. Germline V gives CDR1 KGHDR, CDR2 SFDVKD. CDR3 length equals 16 residues. V shed 3 bases and J 3 bases; nucleotides not matched to a gene: 7. The CDR3 is CATSDPGQGLDYGYTF. DNA of the CDR3: TGTGCCACCAGTGATCCGGGACAGGGCTTGGACTATGGCTACACCTTC.

The gene calls are TRBV13 and TRBJ1-2; D is unclear. The germline gives CDR1 PRHDT, CDR2 FYEKMQ (reference sequence). V lost 1 base, J lost 4 bases, and 10 bases lay in between. The CDR3 has 14 amino acids. In nucleotides, the CDR3 is TGTGCCAGCAGCTTAGCCAGCCAACTCTATGGCTACACCTTC. Translated: CASSLASQLYGYTF.

The chain recombines TRBV27 with TRBJ1-2; D call uncertain. Germline assignment: CDR1 MNHEY and CDR2 SMNVEV (reference sequence). There are 15 residues in the CDR3. V gave up 4 bases and J gave up 0 bases, with 12 bases separating them. CDR3 sequence: CASSSWVIANYGYTF. As DNA, the CDR3 is TGTGCCAGCAGTTCGTGGGTAATTGCTAACTATGGCTACACCTTC.

The V call is TRBV27, the J call TRBJ2-7; 10 bases are shared with TRBD1. Trimming took 7 bases from V and 8 from J; bases not matched to a gene: 11. The CDR3 length is 14 residues. Germline lookup yields CDR1 MNHEY and CDR2 SMNVEV (reference sequence). The CDR3 DNA follows: TGTGCCAGCACTACCAGGACAGGGGGAGGTAAGCAGTACTTC. As protein: CASTTRTGGGKQYF.

This sequence joins TRBV13 and TRBJ1-2, with D tentatively TRBD1 (6 bases). The CDR3 length is 17 residues. Germline CDR1 PRHDT, CDR2 FYEKMQ (reference sequence). Deletions cut 5 bases from V and 7 bases from J, with 26 bases between. This CDR3 reads CASSTPANRASRGGYTF. The CDR3 nucleotides read TGTGCCAGCAGCACACCAGCGAACAGGGCTAGTAGGGGTGGCTACACCTTC.

The rearrangement links TRBV30 to TRBJ1-3, with D hard to call. The CDR3 contains 15 residues. V lost 1 base and J 0 bases, leaving 10 bases between the germline ends. Germline-derived CDR1 and CDR2 are GTSNPN and SVGIG (reference sequence). CDR3 nucleotides: TGTGCCTGGAGTGACCTGACCCACTCTGGAAACACCATATATTTT. It is translated as CAWSDLTHSGNTIYF.

The chain links TRBV7-9 to TRBJ2-1, with 9 nucleotides matching TRBD2. Trimming took 5 bases from V and 6 from J; bases not matched to a gene: 8. The germline gives CDR1 SEHNR, CDR2 FQNEAQ (reference sequence). The CDR3 length is 15 residues. CDR3: CASSPTSGPRNEQFF. CDR3 nucleotides: TGTGCCAGCAGCCCGACTAGCGGCCCCCGCAATGAGCAGTTCTTC.